The 28 T cell receptor beta chains below all came from one sample that was sequenced in a study of blood T cell repertoires in COVID-19. TCRdb keeps only in-frame clones here, not all; method: immunoSEQ multiplex PCR. This table has over 80,000 clones, around 87% appearing once. The specimen was peripheral blood. The receptor source for this set is a human donor in a cohort sampled during active COVID-19.

This chain uses TRBV5-1 with TRBJ2-3, with 10 bases aligning to TRBD2. This CDR3 comprises 15 residues. The V segment lost 2 bases and the J segment 2 bases; nucleotides outside the gene matches: 2. Germline CDR1 and CDR2: SGHRS and YFSETQ. In DNA, the CDR3 is TGCGCCAGCAGCTTTAGCGGGAGGACCACAGATACGCAGTATTTT. As protein: CASSFSGRTTDTQYF.

This chain links TRBV4-1 with TRBJ2-7; 7 nucleotides align to TRBD1. Germline CDR1 reads MGHRA; CDR2 reads YSYEKL. The junction had 7 bases not matched to a gene; V was cut back by 3 bases and J by 5 bases. The CDR3 runs 14 residues. The CDR3 sequence: CASSQARGGHEQYF. CDR3 in DNA: TGCGCCAGCAGCCAGGCGAGAGGGGGCCACGAGCAGTACTTC.

This chain uses TRBV5-1 with TRBJ2-5; TRBD2 matches 8 bases. The CDR3 sequence is 14 residues long. V was pared by 4 bases and J by 3 bases, with 5 bases of the junction left unmatched. The germline V gene has CDR1 SGHRS and CDR2 YFSETQ. CDR3 in amino acids: CASSGRAGEETQYF. The CDR3 DNA follows: TGCGCCAGCAGCGGAAGAGCGGGAGAAGAGACCCAGTACTTC.

Written as DNA, the CDR3 is TGTGCCAGCAGCGCGGACAGGGGAGGAAATCAGCCCCAGCATTTT. Translated: CASSADRGGNQPQHF. The genes are TRBV9 and TRBJ1-5; TRBD1 matches at 9 bases. The CDR3 is made up of 15 amino acids. Germline CDR1 and CDR2: SGDLS and YYNGEE. The V segment lost 3 bases and the J segment 4 bases; nucleotides outside the gene matches: 5.

The rearrangement uses TRBV19 and TRBJ2-3; perhaps TRBD1 as D (5 bases). Germline V gene lookup returns CDR1 LNHDA and CDR2 SQIVND (reference sequence). The CDR3 extends over 15 amino acids. V gave up 6 bases and J gave up 2 bases, with 15 bases separating them. CDR3 nucleotides: TGTGCCAGTAGCAGGGAACGCGCAGTCACAGATACGCAGTATTTT. Translation: CASSRERAVTDTQYF.

The chain combines TRBV29-1 with TRBJ2-7, with 9 bases aligning to TRBD2. The length of the CDR3 is 17 residues. The V segment lost 6 bases and the J segment 5 bases; nucleotides outside the gene matches: 20. Germline V gene data show CDR1 as SQVTM and CDR2 as ANQGSEA. DNA for the CDR3: TGCAGCGTCTTGGTTAGCGGGAGAATGGCGGAGGTCCACGAGCAGTACTTC. As protein: CSVLVSGRMAEVHEQYF.

This chain links TRBV7-8 with TRBJ1-1; no clear D gene. Germline V lookup: CDR1 SGHVS, CDR2 FQNEAQ. Trimming shortened V by 5 bases and J by 5 bases, and 15 bases separated the two germline ends. This CDR3 is 14 amino acids long. The CDR3 nucleotides read TGTGCCAGCAGCAAACGGAGGTTGGGGACTGAAGCTTTCTTT. Translated: CASSKRRLGTEAFF.

The chain is built from TRBV18 and TRBJ2-5; D perhaps matches TRBD2 (6 bases). Germline CDR1 reads KGHSH; CDR2 reads LQKENI. CDR3 length: 14 residues. Trimming took 3 bases from V and 0 from J, leaving 8 bases between them. In DNA, the CDR3 is TGTGCCAGCTCACCCCCTAGCGACCAAGAGACCCAGTACTTC. It codes for CASSPPSDQETQYF.

This chain joins TRBV29-1 and TRBJ2-7; maybe TRBD1 (5 bases). Germline V CDR1 and CDR2: SQVTM, ANQGSEA. V lost 3 bases and J lost 3, with 15 bases in between. The CDR3 is made up of 14 amino acids. The CDR3: CSVDSQGASYEQYF. The CDR3 DNA follows: TGCAGCGTTGACTCCCAAGGGGCGAGCTACGAGCAGTACTTC.

The chain is built from TRBV18 and TRBJ1-1, with D hard to call. Per the germline V gene, CDR1 is KGHSH and CDR2 is LQKENI. V lost 4 bases and J 1 base, leaving 7 bases between the germline ends. The CDR3 has 13 amino acids. The CDR3, as DNA: TGTGCCAGCTCACAAAGCAAGAACACTGAAGCTTTCTTT. Its translation is CASSQSKNTEAFF.

The V call is TRBV5-6, the J call TRBJ1-2; a weak D match, TRBD1 (5 bases). Germline CDR1 and CDR2: SGHDT and YYEEEE. The CDR3 consists of 14 residues. V dropped 3 bases and J dropped 3 bases, with 12 bases sitting between them. The CDR3 loop reads CASSSGLVDYGYTF. For the CDR3, the DNA is TGTGCCAGCAGCTCAGGGCTAGTTGACTATGGCTACACCTTC.

The CDR3 sequence: CASRRLAGSSYEQYF. In DNA, the CDR3 is TGTGCCAGCAGAAGGCTAGCGGGGTCCTCCTACGAGCAGTACTTC. The chain recombines TRBV2 with TRBJ2-7, with 9 bases aligning to TRBD2. The V gene's germline CDR1 is SNHLY and CDR2 FYNNEI. This CDR3 spans 15 amino acids. V lost 6 bases, J lost 0 bases, and 6 bases stayed unmatched.

This chain connects TRBV21-1 to TRBJ2-1; the table's TRBD2 call for D was not verified on the DNA. TRBV21-1 is termed a pseudogene. This CDR3 spans 19 amino acids. The CDR3 spells CASSKMLAEYTRAPGGQFF. CDR3 bases: TGTGCCAGCAGCAAGATGCTAGCGGAATACACAAGAGCTCCTGGCGGCCAGTTCTTC.

The chain employs TRBV19 and TRBJ2-1; a weak D match, TRBD2 (6 bases). Trimming took off 3 bases at V and 3 bases at J, with 21 bases between the two ends. CDR1 and CDR2 from the germline V gene are LNHDA and SQIVND (reference sequence). CDR3 length: 18 amino acids. CDR3 sequence: CASSMGLTGLRIYNEQFF. In DNA, the CDR3 is TGTGCCAGTAGTATGGGATTAACGGGACTCCGCATCTACAATGAGCAGTTCTTC.

The chain recombines TRBV5-1 with TRBJ1-2, with a weak D call TRBD1 (5 bases). V was trimmed by 1 base and J by 14 bases, leaving 15 bases between them. Germline V gene lookup returns CDR1 SGHRS and CDR2 YFSETQ. The CDR3 consists of 12 residues. In DNA, the CDR3 is TGCGCCAGCAGCTTGTTTCAGGGATCTGTGACCTTC. As protein: CASSLFQGSVTF.

The V and J genes are TRBV4-2 and TRBJ2-2; D is possibly TRBD1 (5 bases). This CDR3 is built from 13 residues. Trimming removed 0 bases from V and 8 bases from J, with 7 bases in between. The V gene's germline CDR1 is LGHNA and CDR2 YNFKEQ. Written as DNA, the CDR3 is TGTGCCAGCAGCCAAGACAGGGTTGGGGAGCTGTTTTTT. Translated: CASSQDRVGELFF.

For the CDR3, the DNA is TGTGCCAGCAGCCAAGATTTGGGGATCTCTAGCGGGACGAAGTTCTGGGAGCAGTTCTTC. Amino acids: CASSQDLGISSGTKFWEQFF. This chain links TRBV4-2 with TRBJ2-1; TRBD2 aligns across 9 bases. The CDR3 spans 20 residues. V lost 0 bases to trimming and J lost 10 bases; unmatched junction nucleotides: 22. CDR1 is LGHNA, CDR2 YNFKEQ, per germline.

The rearrangement links TRBV9 to TRBJ2-7; D is unclear. Germline V gene sequence: CDR1 SGDLS, CDR2 YYNGEE. V was shortened by 0 bases and J by 4 bases, with 14 bases between the two germline ends. The CDR3 contains 15 residues. CDR3 sequence: CASSVGSMWHYEQYF. The CDR3 DNA is TGTGCCAGCAGCGTAGGATCGATGTGGCATTACGAGCAGTACTTC.

The rearrangement joins TRBV7-8 to TRBJ2-3; 9 positions agree with TRBD2. V dropped 3 bases and J dropped 4; count of bases not matched to a gene: 14. CDR3 length: 18 residues. Germline V gene lookup returns CDR1 SGHVS and CDR2 FQNEAQ. CDR3 sequence (DNA): TGTGCCAGCAGCTTGGCCCACACGGGACTAGCATACGCAGATACGCAGTATTTT. This translates into CASSLAHTGLAYADTQYF.

CDR3 DNA sequence: TGTGCCAGCAGTTCACGCCCCCGGGGGACCTATAATTCACCCCTCCACTTT. This encodes CASSSRPRGTYNSPLHF. V gene TRBV28 combines with J gene TRBJ1-6; D is possibly TRBD1 (5 bases). This CDR3 region has 17 residues. Germline-derived CDR1 and CDR2 are MDHEN and SYDVKM. Trimming stripped 4 bases from V and 2 bases from J, with 15 bases between.

The chain carries TRBV19 and TRBJ1-5; 8 nucleotides agree with TRBD1. Trimming took 6 bases from V and 7 from J; bases not matched to a gene: 8. CDR3 length: 14 residues. CDR1 is LNHDA and CDR2 is SQIVND in the germline V gene (reference sequence). The CDR3 protein is CASSGQGGYQPQHF. The CDR3 region has the DNA TGTGCCAGTAGCGGACAGGGAGGTTACCAGCCCCAGCATTTT.

The chain links TRBV18 to TRBJ2-1, with TRBD2 matching 9 bases. The germline V gene encodes CDR1 KGHSH and CDR2 LQKENI. The CDR3 extends over 18 amino acids. Losses at the gene ends were 3 bases for V and 2 bases for J; bases not matched to a gene: 11. The CDR3 spells CASSPNQPGLAPYNEQFF. The DNA for the CDR3 is TGTGCCAGCTCACCGAATCAACCGGGACTAGCTCCCTACAATGAGCAGTTCTTC.

Here the CDR3 reads CAISEPGQGVGTEAFF. CDR3 in DNA: TGTGCCATCAGTGAGCCGGGACAGGGGGTGGGCACTGAAGCTTTCTTT. This chain connects TRBV10-3 to TRBJ1-1, with 11 nucleotides matching TRBD1. The V segment lost 2 bases and the J segment 4 bases; nucleotides outside the gene matches: 6. The CDR3 sequence is 16 residues long. CDR1 is ENHRY, CDR2 SYGVKD, per germline.

CDR3 region: CATSDFLLRTDPYEQYF. As DNA, the CDR3 is TGTGCCACCAGTGATTTCCTCCTCCGGACAGACCCCTACGAGCAGTACTTC. V is TRBV24-1 and J is TRBJ2-7; possibly TRBD1 for D (6 bases). The CDR3 loop spans 17 amino acids. The V end was cut by 1 base, the J end by 2 bases, with 17 bases between. The V gene's germline CDR1 is KGHDR and CDR2 SFDVKD.

The chain couples TRBV9 to TRBJ1-2, with D tentatively TRBD1 (6 bases). This CDR3 spans 16 amino acids. Between the trimmed V and J ends, which lost 0 bases and 3 bases, there was a span of 15 bases. Germline CDR1 SGDLS, CDR2 YYNGEE. The CDR3 loop is CASSVGKGGPYYGYTF. CDR3 in DNA: TGTGCCAGCAGCGTAGGAAAAGGGGGTCCCTACTATGGCTACACCTTC.

The chain is built from TRBV6-2 or TRBV6-3 and TRBJ2-7; 8 nucleotides match TRBD1. From germline, CDR1 is MNHEY and CDR2 SVGEGT. The CDR3 has 15 residues. The ends lost 5 bases at V and 2 bases at J; junction bases unmatched: 8. The CDR3 DNA sequence: TGTGCCAGCAGTCCAGGTGGACAGGGTACCTACGAGCAGTACTTC. This translates into CASSPGGQGTYEQYF.

The chain is built from TRBV5-1 and TRBJ2-1, with 10 bases that match TRBD2. The CDR3 spans 16 residues. V shed 4 bases and J 0 bases; nucleotides not matched to a gene: 4. Looked up from germline, CDR1 is SGHRS and CDR2 is YFSETQ. The CDR3 sequence: CASSPSSGGSYNEQFF. The CDR3 DNA is TGCGCCAGCAGCCCCTCTAGCGGGGGCTCCTACAATGAGCAGTTCTTC.

The chain recombines TRBV6-1 with TRBJ2-1; tentative D call: TRBD1 (6 bases). The CDR3 contains 12 residues. V dropped 3 bases and J dropped 16 bases, with 16 bases sitting between them. CDR1 is MNHNS and CDR2 is SASEGT in the germline V gene. The CDR3 region is CASSETRQGGFF. Here the CDR3 DNA reads TGTGCCAGCAGTGAGACGAGACAAGGGGGTTTCTTC.